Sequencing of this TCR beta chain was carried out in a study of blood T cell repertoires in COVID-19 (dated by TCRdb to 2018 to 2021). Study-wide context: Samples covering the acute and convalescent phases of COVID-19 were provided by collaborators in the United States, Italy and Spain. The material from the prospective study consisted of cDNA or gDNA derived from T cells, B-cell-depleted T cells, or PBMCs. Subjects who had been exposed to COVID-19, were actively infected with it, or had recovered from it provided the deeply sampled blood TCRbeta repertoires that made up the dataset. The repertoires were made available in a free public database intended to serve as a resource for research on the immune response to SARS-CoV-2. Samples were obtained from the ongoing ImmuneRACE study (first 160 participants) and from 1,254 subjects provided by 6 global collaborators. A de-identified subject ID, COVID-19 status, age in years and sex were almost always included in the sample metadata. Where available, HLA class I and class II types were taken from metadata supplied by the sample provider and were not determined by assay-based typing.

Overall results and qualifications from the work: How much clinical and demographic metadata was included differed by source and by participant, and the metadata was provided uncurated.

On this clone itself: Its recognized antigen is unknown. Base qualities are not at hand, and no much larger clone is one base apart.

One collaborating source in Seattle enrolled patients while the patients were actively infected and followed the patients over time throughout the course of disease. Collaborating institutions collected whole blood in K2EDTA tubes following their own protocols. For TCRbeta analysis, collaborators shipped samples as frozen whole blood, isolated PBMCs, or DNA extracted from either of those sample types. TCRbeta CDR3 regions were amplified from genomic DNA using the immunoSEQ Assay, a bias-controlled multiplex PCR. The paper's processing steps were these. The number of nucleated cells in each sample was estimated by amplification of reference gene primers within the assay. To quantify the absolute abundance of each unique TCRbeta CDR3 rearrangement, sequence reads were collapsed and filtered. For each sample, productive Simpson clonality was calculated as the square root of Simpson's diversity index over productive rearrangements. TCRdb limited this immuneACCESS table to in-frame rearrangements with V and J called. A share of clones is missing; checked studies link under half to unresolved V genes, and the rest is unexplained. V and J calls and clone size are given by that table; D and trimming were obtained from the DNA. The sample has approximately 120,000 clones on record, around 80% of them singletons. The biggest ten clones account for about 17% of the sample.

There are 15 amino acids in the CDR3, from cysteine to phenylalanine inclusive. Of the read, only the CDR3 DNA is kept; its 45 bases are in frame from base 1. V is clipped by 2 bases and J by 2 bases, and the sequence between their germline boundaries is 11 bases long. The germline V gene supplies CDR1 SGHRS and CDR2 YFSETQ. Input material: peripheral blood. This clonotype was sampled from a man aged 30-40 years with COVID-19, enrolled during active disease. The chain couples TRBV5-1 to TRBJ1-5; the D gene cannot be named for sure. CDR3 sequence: CASSFTGERNQPQHF. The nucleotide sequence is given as TGCGCCAGCAGCTTCACCGGGGAGCGCAATCAGCCCCAGCATTTT.